These T cell receptor beta chains were read from a single sample in a study of shared clonotypes between healthy human individuals. Clones were sequenced by immunoSEQ multiplex PCR, and TCRdb holds only the in-frame ones, with some missing. Among some 1 million clones listed, approximately 76% were seen once. Sequencing was carried out using memory CD4+ T cells sorted from blood. The receptor source for this set is a man between 18 and 29 years old in good health. Each CDR3 is given with its conserved first and last residue. The order of the fields is CDR3 DNA, CDR3 protein, V gene, D gene, clone size, J gene. A D gene is named only where the DNA matches it firmly. Size values are once, few and many counts, or a class for expanded clones, and some rows have none.

cdr3_nt: TGTGCCAGCCGAAGACCTAACTATGGCTACACCTTC
cdr3_aa: CASRRPNYGYTF
v_call: TRBV6-5
d_call: .
clone_size: .
j_call: TRBJ1-2

cdr3_nt: TGTGCCAGCAGTTACGGCGCGGGGAGCTCCTACGAGCAGTACTTC
cdr3_aa: CASSYGAGSSYEQYF
v_call: TRBV6-5
d_call: .
clone_size: .
j_call: TRBJ2-7

cdr3_nt: TGTGTCAGCAGCTTAAACGCTTTTTCGAACACCGGGGAGCTGTTTTTT
cdr3_aa: CVSSLNAFSNTGELFF
v_call: TRBV7-2
d_call: .
clone_size: .
j_call: TRBJ2-2

cdr3_nt: TGTGCCAGCAGCTTCCGCGGGGGGTTTCTAGCCAAAAACATTCAGTACTTC
cdr3_aa: CASSFRGGFLAKNIQYF
v_call: TRBV5-6
d_call: TRBD2
clone_size: .
j_call: TRBJ2-4

cdr3_nt: TGCAGCGTTGATGGTGCGGGGGCCCTTGCAACAGATACGCAGTATTTT
cdr3_aa: CSVDGAGALATDTQYF
v_call: TRBV29-1
d_call: .
clone_size: .
j_call: TRBJ2-3

cdr3_nt: TGTGCCAGCAGTTTGCAAAGGGCCAGGGTTGAGACCCAGTACTTC
cdr3_aa: CASSLQRARVETQYF
v_call: TRBV27
d_call: .
clone_size: once
j_call: TRBJ2-5

cdr3_nt: TGTGCCAGCCTGGCATACGGGACGGGTCCCACTGAAGCTTTCTTT
cdr3_aa: CASLAYGTGPTEAFF
v_call: TRBV11-2
d_call: .
clone_size: .
j_call: TRBJ1-1

cdr3_nt: TGTGCCAGCAGCTTACGACAGGGTCCCACAGATACGCAGTATTTT
cdr3_aa: CASSLRQGPTDTQYF
v_call: TRBV11-2
d_call: TRBD1
clone_size: .
j_call: TRBJ2-3

cdr3_nt: TGTGCCAGCAGCATTCAGGGAGGCAATCAGCCCCAGCATTTT
cdr3_aa: CASSIQGGNQPQHF
v_call: TRBV5-4
d_call: .
clone_size: few
j_call: TRBJ1-5

cdr3_nt: TGTGCCAGCAGCCGACTATCAGGGTTCGAGCAGTACTTC
cdr3_aa: CASSRLSGFEQYF
v_call: TRBV14
d_call: .
clone_size: .
j_call: TRBJ2-7

cdr3_nt: TGTGCCTGGAGTGTTAGGGCGGGGACAGATACGCAGTATTTT
cdr3_aa: CAWSVRAGTDTQYF
v_call: TRBV30
d_call: .
clone_size: .
j_call: TRBJ2-3

cdr3_nt: TGTGCCAGCAGCTTATTCAGGGTATCCCACCAAGAGACCCAGTACTTC
cdr3_aa: CASSLFRVSHQETQYF
v_call: TRBV7-9
d_call: .
clone_size: .
j_call: TRBJ2-5

cdr3_nt: TGTGCCTGGAGTGTTGGCAGGGGAACCTACAATGAGCAGTTCTTC
cdr3_aa: CAWSVGRGTYNEQFF
v_call: TRBV30
d_call: .
clone_size: .
j_call: TRBJ2-1

cdr3_nt: TGTGCTAGCAGCGCGGGACTAGCCCCTAATGAGCAGTTCTTC
cdr3_aa: CASSAGLAPNEQFF
v_call: TRBV7-7
d_call: TRBD2
clone_size: .
j_call: TRBJ2-1

cdr3_nt: TGCGCCAGCAGCTCGTGGTGGATGGGAGCGGCGGGCTCTCGGGAGCAGTACTTC
cdr3_aa: CASSSWWMGAAGSREQYF
v_call: TRBV5-1
d_call: .
clone_size: .
j_call: TRBJ2-7

cdr3_nt: TGTGCCAGCAGAGAGACAGGGGGCGCCTATAATTCACCCCTCCACTTT
cdr3_aa: CASRETGGAYNSPLHF
v_call: TRBV6-6
d_call: TRBD1
clone_size: .
j_call: TRBJ1-6

cdr3_nt: TGTGCCAGCAGCCACCGGGACCCCCTAAGTTATGGCTACACCTTC
cdr3_aa: CASSHRDPLSYGYTF
v_call: TRBV7-9
d_call: .
clone_size: .
j_call: TRBJ1-2

cdr3_nt: TGTGCCCAGGGAGGGGGAAGGGCAACTAATGAAAAACTGTTTTTT
cdr3_aa: CAQGGGRATNEKLFF
v_call: TRBV6-1
d_call: .
clone_size: .
j_call: TRBJ1-4

cdr3_nt: TGTGCCAGCAGCCCAGGCCAGGGCCTGGGCACAGATACGCAGTATTTT
cdr3_aa: CASSPGQGLGTDTQYF
v_call: TRBV5-4
d_call: .
clone_size: .
j_call: TRBJ2-3

cdr3_nt: TGTGCCAGCAGCTTGACAGGGAGCCTACAAGAGACCCAGTACTTC
cdr3_aa: CASSLTGSLQETQYF
v_call: TRBV5-4
d_call: .
clone_size: once
j_call: TRBJ2-5

cdr3_nt: TGTGCCAGCAGCCTACAGACCGGACTAGCGGACGCCTACAATGAGCAGTTCTTC
cdr3_aa: CASSLQTGLADAYNEQFF
v_call: TRBV9
d_call: TRBD2
clone_size: .
j_call: TRBJ2-1

cdr3_nt: TGTGCCAGTAGTCCGGAGCAGGGGAATTCAAAACTAGCCAAAAACATTCAGTACTTC
cdr3_aa: CASSPEQGNSKLAKNIQYF
v_call: TRBV19
d_call: .
clone_size: .
j_call: TRBJ2-4

cdr3_nt: TGTGCCAGCAGTCCCCTTACCGGGGAGCTGTTTTTT
cdr3_aa: CASSPLTGELFF
v_call: TRBV5-6
d_call: .
clone_size: once
j_call: TRBJ2-2

cdr3_nt: TGTGCCAGCAACTCTATACAGGTCCTTAATTCACCCCTCCACTTT
cdr3_aa: CASNSIQVLNSPLHF
v_call: TRBV27
d_call: .
clone_size: once
j_call: TRBJ1-6

cdr3_nt: TGTGCCAGCAGTGAACGGCGGAAGGGGGAAAAACTGTTTTTT
cdr3_aa: CASSERRKGEKLFF
v_call: TRBV6-1
d_call: .
clone_size: .
j_call: TRBJ1-4

cdr3_nt: TGCGCCAGCACGCCTAGGGACACCGGGGAGCTGTTTTTT
cdr3_aa: CASTPRDTGELFF
v_call: TRBV5-1
d_call: .
clone_size: .
j_call: TRBJ2-2

cdr3_nt: TGTGCCAGCAGCTTAGCGGGTGATGGAAACACCATATATTTT
cdr3_aa: CASSLAGDGNTIYF
v_call: TRBV7-9
d_call: .
clone_size: many
j_call: TRBJ1-3

cdr3_nt: TGTGCCAGCAGCTCCGACAGTTCCACAGATACGCAGTATTTT
cdr3_aa: CASSSDSSTDTQYF
v_call: TRBV7-2
d_call: .
clone_size: .
j_call: TRBJ2-3

cdr3_nt: TGTGCCAGCAGCTTGGAGGGGGACAGGAGGGAGCAGTACTTC
cdr3_aa: CASSLEGDRREQYF
v_call: TRBV5-5
d_call: TRBD1
clone_size: .
j_call: TRBJ2-7

cdr3_nt: TGCGCCAGCAGCCAAGATGGGAGGACAGGGAGTGAAGCTTTCTTT
cdr3_aa: CASSQDGRTGSEAFF
v_call: TRBV4-3
d_call: TRBD1
clone_size: .
j_call: TRBJ1-1

cdr3_nt: TGTGCCAGCTCACGGGCGGGATTCAATCAGCCCCAGCATTTT
cdr3_aa: CASSRAGFNQPQHF
v_call: TRBV18
d_call: .
clone_size: few
j_call: TRBJ1-5

cdr3_nt: TGTGCCAGCTCACCTGGGACGGGAAACTCTGGGGCCAACGTCCTGACTTTC
cdr3_aa: CASSPGTGNSGANVLTF
v_call: TRBV18
d_call: .
clone_size: .
j_call: TRBJ2-6

cdr3_nt: TGTGCCAACTCGGACAGGGCTGGAAACACCATATATTTT
cdr3_aa: CANSDRAGNTIYF
v_call: TRBV10-3
d_call: TRBD1
clone_size: .
j_call: TRBJ1-3

cdr3_nt: TGCAGCGTTGGGTCGGGGCTCTATGGCTACACCTTC
cdr3_aa: CSVGSGLYGYTF
v_call: TRBV29-1
d_call: .
clone_size: .
j_call: TRBJ1-2

cdr3_nt: TGCGCCAGCAGCTTGGGCCTCTCCGGGACTAGCGGGGCAGATACGCAGTATTTT
cdr3_aa: CASSLGLSGTSGADTQYF
v_call: TRBV5-1
d_call: TRBD2
clone_size: .
j_call: TRBJ2-3

cdr3_nt: TGTGCCTCAATACGGGGGTGGACTGGCTACACCTTC
cdr3_aa: CASIRGWTGYTF
v_call: TRBV30
d_call: .
clone_size: .
j_call: TRBJ1-2

cdr3_nt: TGTGCCAGCAGCTTCACCGGGACAGGGGGCTACGAGCAGTACTTC
cdr3_aa: CASSFTGTGGYEQYF
v_call: TRBV7-3
d_call: TRBD1
clone_size: .
j_call: TRBJ2-7

cdr3_nt: TGTGCCAGCAGTGGGACAGGGGCGAATCAGCCCCAGCATTTT
cdr3_aa: CASSGTGANQPQHF
v_call: TRBV6-1
d_call: TRBD1
clone_size: .
j_call: TRBJ1-5

cdr3_nt: TGTGCCAGCAGTGAAAGACGGTGGGGGACCCAGTACTTC
cdr3_aa: CASSERRWGTQYF
v_call: TRBV6-1
d_call: .
clone_size: .
j_call: TRBJ2-5

cdr3_nt: TGTGCCAGCAGCAGGGAGCGCAACTATGGCTACACCTTC
cdr3_aa: CASSRERNYGYTF
v_call: TRBV2
d_call: .
clone_size: .
j_call: TRBJ1-2

cdr3_nt: TGTGCCATCAGTATCGAGCGGGAGGCCCCTCCATACAATGAGCAGTTCTTC
cdr3_aa: CAISIEREAPPYNEQFF
v_call: TRBV10-3
d_call: TRBD2
clone_size: .
j_call: TRBJ2-1